This T cell receptor (beta chain) was profiled in a study of neurological immune-mediated disorders. Study conclusions and caveats: Levels of TCR clonal expansion peaked in HTLV-1-associated myelopathy and reached their lowest in multiple sclerosis, under those of healthy controls.

There are many counts of this clonotype. Its antigen is still unknown. In every sequencing run, more than 170 million TCR-beta sequences were generated from 15-18 subjects. TCRdb re-derived calls from the 5' RACE reads in MiXCR, one entry per CDR3 protein. The sample contains some 60,000 distinct CDR3 sequences, more than 9.5% of which appear only once. Time point: longitudinal time-point 2. CDR3 length: 16 amino acids. The ends were cut back, 7 bases at V and 1 base at J, with 14 bases in the middle. In germline, CDR1 is MDHEN, CDR2 SYDVKM. The chain is built from TRBV28 and TRBJ2-6; D is ambiguous. The sequencing input was PBMCs. The TCR was taken from a man younger than 40 in good health. CDR3 amino acids: CASIGLGLSGANVLTF. CDR3 DNA: TGTGCCAGCATTGGCCTAGGGCTTTCTGGGGCCAACGTCCTGACTTTC.